This T cell receptor beta chain is drawn from a study of CXCR3-negative and CXCR3-positive naive CD8 T cells (dated by TCRdb to about 2019). About the investigation overall: In total, some 150 million TRB reads were obtained, corresponding to roughly 1.5 +/- 0.3 million reads per library. The diversity and physicochemical repertoire analyses included under 12 donors pooled from two independent experiments. Naive subsets from about 5 donors and memory cells from 3 donors were included in the TRBV-TRBJ cluster analysis. Summary of the overall study and its limitations: Repertoire diversity was comparably high in both naive subsets but much lower in memory CD8+ T cells. Within the same donor, TRBV-TRBJ usage looked similar between naive CXCR3-negative and CXCR3-positive cells, but memory cells had distinct patterns. Compared with CXCR3-negative naive cells, CXCR3-positive naive cells had TRB CDR3s with higher hydrophobicity (lower Kidera factor 4), lower energy, and higher strength and volume indices. Freshly isolated PBMCs were used for most assays because CXCR3 expression partially decreased after cryopreservation. Because surface CD5, which is linked to self-reactivity in mice, was comparable between the naive subsets, TCR interaction strength was also inferred from TRB CDR3 physicochemical properties.

Going by frequency alone, this clonotype is medium-sized (0.01 to 0.1%); a count is unavailable. The target of this receptor is not known. Each CD8+ T cell subset was flow-sorted in triplicate, with some 300,000 cells per subset placed directly into RLT lysis buffer. Naive CD8+ T cells were defined stringently as CD45RO-CCR7+CD27+CD95- to exclude memory contaminants. Using standard density gradient centrifugation, peripheral blood mononuclear cells were isolated from buffy coats. A FACSAria III was used to flow-sort naive CXCR3-negative and CXCR3-positive CD8+ T cells. An RNeasy Mini Kit was used to extract total RNA from the sorted cells. Per the germline V gene (reference sequence), LNHDA is the CDR1 and SQIVND is the CDR2. From its cysteine to its phenylalanine, the CDR3 spans 12 amino acids. The DNA is unrecorded. TCRdb names NextSeq 550 as the instrument used. The Human TCR Profiling Kit (MiLaboratory) was used to make UMI-labeled 5' RACE TRB cDNA libraries. cDNA synthesis used the entire amount of extracted RNA, and PCR amplification then used the entire amount of cDNA produced. Libraries were prepared in parallel with an identical number of PCR cycles. Processing in the source paper ran as follows. With a minimum of two reads required per UMI, MIGEC and MiXCR pulled out about 50,000 +/- 10,000 unique UMI-labeled TRB cDNA molecules from each library. Each library averaged approximately 40,000 +/- 10,000 functional in-frame TRB CDR3 nucleotide clonotypes without stop codons. After each sample was downsampled to 5000 UMI-labeled TRB molecules, VDJtools was used to calculate diversity metrics such as normalized Shannon-Wiener and Chao1. VDJtools computed clonotype-size-weighted physicochemical properties of the central five CDR3 residues: interaction energy, strength, volume and Kidera factor 4. Each entry corresponds to one CDR3 protein sequence from reads that TCRdb reprocessed, and DNA is not given. These V and J calls derive from TCRdb rather than the authors' analysis. This sample's table has entries for approximately 7,000 distinct CDR3 sequences. The ten largest make up less than 1.3% of the sample.

In this chain, TRBV19 is recombined with TRBJ2-2; as DNA is missing, the TRBD2 call by TCRdb cannot be tested. The origin of this receptor is a human donor in good health. Some clones in this sample may be carry-over from other donors' samples. Material for sequencing was naive CXCR3- CD8+ T cells from blood. Interpreted using the paper, the cell subset or site label stands for: CD45RO-CCR7+CD27+CD95- naive CD8+ T cells lacking CXCR3 (TNR3-). The CDR3 region reads CASKRADGELFF.